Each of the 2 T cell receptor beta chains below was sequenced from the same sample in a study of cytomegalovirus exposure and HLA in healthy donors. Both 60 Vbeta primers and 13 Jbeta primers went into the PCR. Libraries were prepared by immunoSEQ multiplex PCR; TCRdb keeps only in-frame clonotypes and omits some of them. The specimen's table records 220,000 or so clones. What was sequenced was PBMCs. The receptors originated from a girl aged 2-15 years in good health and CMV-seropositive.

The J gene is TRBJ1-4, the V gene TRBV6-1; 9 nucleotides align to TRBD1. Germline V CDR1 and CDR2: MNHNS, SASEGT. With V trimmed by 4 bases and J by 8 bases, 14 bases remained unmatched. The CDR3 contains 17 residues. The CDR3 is CASSAIVEQGAREKLFF. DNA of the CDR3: TGTGCCAGCAGTGCAATAGTCGAACAGGGGGCGAGGGAAAAACTGTTTTTT.

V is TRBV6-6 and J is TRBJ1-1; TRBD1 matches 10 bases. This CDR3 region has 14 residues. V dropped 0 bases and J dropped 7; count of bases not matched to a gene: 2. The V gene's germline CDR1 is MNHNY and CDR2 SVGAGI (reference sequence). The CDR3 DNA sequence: TGTGCCAGCAGTTACTCGACAGGGGGCTATGAAGCTTTCTTT. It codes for CASSYSTGGYEAFF.